These 9 T cell receptor beta chains originate from one sample sequenced in a study of CD8 T cells in ankylosing spondylitis. One entry per CDR3 protein, called by TCRdb with MiXCR from the 5' RACE reads. Of some 140,000 distinct CDR3 sequences in the sample, about 7.3% were seen once. Sequencing input: blood, either unsorted or a sorted T cell fraction (not recorded which). The source is a female donor with ankylosing spondylitis or in good health (not recorded which).

This clonotype was detected ten times or more. The V and J genes are TRBV28 and TRBJ2-1; perhaps TRBD2 as D (7 bases). The CDR3 covers 14 residues. V was cut by 2 bases and J by 4 bases, with 9 bases left in between. Germline V gene sequence: CDR1 MDHEN, CDR2 SYDVKM. The CDR3 region has the DNA TGTGCCAGCAGTTTAGGGAGGGGGTACAATGAGCAGTTCTTC. Protein product: CASSLGRGYNEQFF.

There are many counts of this clonotype. This chain links TRBV4-3 with TRBJ2-1; 9 nucleotides line up with TRBD2. Germline lookup yields CDR1 LGHNA and CDR2 YSLEER. V shed 0 bases and J 4 bases; nucleotides not matched to a gene: 7. The CDR3 consists of 17 residues. In DNA, the CDR3 is TGCGCCAGCAGCCAAGATCAAGGGCTAGCGGGATACAATGAGCAGTTCTTC. It yields the protein CASSQDQGLAGYNEQFF.

This clonotype was seen ten or more times. The rearrangement links TRBV3-1 to TRBJ1-4; 8 bases are a match to TRBD1. From germline, CDR1 is LGHDT and CDR2 YNNKEL (reference sequence). With V trimmed by 1 base and J by 0 bases, 7 bases remained unmatched. This CDR3 has 18 amino acids. DNA for the CDR3: TGTGCCAGCAGCCAAGGTCTGGGACAGGTGGCAACTAATGAAAAACTGTTTTTT. Residues: CASSQGLGQVATNEKLFF. Supplemented by reference TRBV3-1 and TRBJ1-4, the full variable domain reads DTAVSQTPKYLVTQMGNDKSIKCEQNLGHDTMYWYKQDSKKFLKIMFSYNNKELIINETVPNRFSPKSPDKAHLNLHINSLELGDSAVYFCASSQGLGQVATNEKLFFGSGTQLSVL.

In this sample, this clonotype turned up many times. The genes are TRBV7-8 and TRBJ2-6; 9 nucleotides match TRBD1. The CDR3 extends over 18 amino acids. J lost 0 bases, V lost 3 bases, and 6 bases had no gene match. Germline CDR1 reads SGHVS; CDR2 reads FQNEAQ. For the CDR3, the DNA is TGTGCCAGCAGCTTTCGGACAGGGGAAAGCTCTGGGGCCAACGTCCTGACTTTC. It translates to CASSFRTGESSGANVLTF. The whole variable domain, remainder taken from reference TRBV7-8 and TRBJ2-6, is GAGVSQSPRYKVAKRGQDVALRCDPISGHVSLFWYQQALGQGPEFLTYFQNEAQLDKSGLPSDRFFAERPEGSVSTLKIQRTQQEDSAVYLCASSFRTGESSGANVLTFGAGSRLTVL.

This clonotype has more than one count but fewer than ten. The chain joins TRBV11-3 to TRBJ2-1; D gene unclear. V lost 3 bases and J lost 5, with 14 bases in between. Germline assignment: CDR1 SGHNT and CDR2 YENEEA. The CDR3 extends over 15 amino acids. The DNA for the CDR3 is TGTGCCAGCAGCTTTTCCCCAGCATTCGACAATGAGCAGTTCTTC. Translated, it gives CASSFSPAFDNEQFF.

In this sample, this clonotype turned up many times. This rearrangement joins TRBV12-3 or TRBV12-4 to TRBJ1-1; the D is unclear. This CDR3 comprises 15 residues. V lost 4 bases, J lost 1 base, and 13 bases lay in between. CDR3 nucleotide sequence: TGTGCCAGCAGTTCGGACCCCAACCCGAACACTGAAGCTTTCTTT. It encodes CASSSDPNPNTEAFF.

This clonotype was seen repeatedly, ten times or more. The chain uses TRBV20-1 and TRBJ1-2; TRBD1 agrees at 11 bases. The ends lost 2 bases at V and 5 bases at J; junction bases unmatched: 7. This CDR3 is 15 amino acids long. Germline CDR1 is DFQATT and CDR2 is SNEGSKA (reference sequence). For the CDR3, the DNA is TGCAGTGCTAGATCGGACAGGGGGCAACGGTATGGCTACACCTTC. Translation gives CSARSDRGQRYGYTF.

The chain uses TRBV6-1 and TRBJ1-1, with D possibly matching TRBD1 (5 bases). Germline V CDR1 and CDR2: MNHNS, SASEGT. The CDR3 contains 15 residues. V was clipped by 0 bases and J by 5 bases, with 13 bases between them. CDR3 nucleotide sequence: TGTGCCAGCAGTGAAGCTGGGGCCTGGGGAACTGAAGCTTTCTTT. This gives the protein CASSEAGAWGTEAFF.

This clonotype was counted between two and nine times. A read error may account for a junction end that differs from germline. V usage is TRBV20-1 and J usage is TRBJ1-5; no clear D gene. Germline values: CDR1 DFQATT, CDR2 SNEGSKA (reference sequence). The CDR3 totals 13 residues. The CDR3 is CSARGLRNQPQHF. As DNA, the CDR3 is TGCAGTGCGAGAGGGCTTCGAAATCAGCCCCAGCATTTT.